The source of this T cell receptor beta chain is a study of T cell repertoires in cytomegalovirus infection. Background on the study: HLA-C-restricted CMV epitopes, recently identified, and well-studied HLA-B-restricted ones were used by the study. Both a matching HLA type and CMV infection were indicated by public TCR beta signatures.

This clonotype occurred many times. Its specificity is unknown. CDR1 is SGHVS, CDR2 FNYEAQ, per germline. This CDR3 contains 16 residues. Unmatched junction bases numbered 6, after V lost 4 bases and J lost 3 bases. Each CDR3 protein is one row after TCRdb ran MiXCR on the reads. The sample records fewer than 1,000,000 distinct CDR3 sequences, roughly 31% being singletons. Study-level points and caveats: Frequencies of public TCR beta families were cumulated, and this identified carriers of CMV plus the relevant HLA. In two of eight donors, the top clonotype was HLA-C-restricted CMV-specific.

The receptor was isolated from a human donor in good health (CMV status not recorded). Some clones in this sample may be carry-over from other donors' samples. The chain couples TRBV7-6 to TRBJ2-2; 9 positions match TRBD1. Specimen: cultured CD8+ T cells from PBMCs, collected from culture after CMV antigen stimulation. The CDR3 reads CASSSPGTGYTGELFF. The CDR3 nucleotides are TGTGCCAGCAGCTCTCCCGGGACAGGGTACACCGGGGAGCTGTTTTTT.